The T cell receptor (beta chain) described here comes from a study of cytomegalovirus exposure and HLA in healthy donors. Study-wide points: Sequencing depth roughly uniform across donors was assumed in presence/absence analyses.

60 Vbeta and 13 Jbeta primers were used in PCR. Libraries were prepared by immunoSEQ multiplex PCR; TCRdb keeps only in-frame clonotypes and omits some of them. The table lists roughly 100,000 clones, 80% to 90% of them singletons. Trimming cost V 3 bases and J 2 bases; bases outside gene matches: 4. This CDR3 contains 15 residues. Germline V gene data show CDR1 as SGHRS and CDR2 as YFSETQ. Concerning this clone itself: No antigen is known for it.

V gene TRBV5-1 combines with J gene TRBJ2-2, with 7 bases matching TRBD1. Sequencing was performed on PBMCs. This clonotype was obtained from a young woman in good health and CMV-seropositive. The CDR3 region is CASSSRQGNTGELFF. As DNA, the CDR3 is TGCGCCAGCAGCTCCCGACAGGGAAACACCGGGGAGCTGTTTTTT.